This entry lists 27 T cell receptor beta chains sequenced from one sample in a study of cytomegalovirus exposure and HLA in healthy donors. 60 Vbeta and 13 Jbeta primers were used in PCR. Clones were sequenced by immunoSEQ multiplex PCR, and TCRdb holds only the in-frame ones, with some missing. This sample carries some 150,000 clones, more than 60% of them seen once, and the ten largest clones take approximately 1.5%. Input material: PBMCs. The receptors stem from a female donor in good health and CMV-seronegative.

This chain uses TRBV7-8 with TRBJ1-1; TRBD1 might be the D (6 bases). The CDR3 consists of 15 residues. The V end lost 5 bases, the J end lost 7 bases, and 20 bases lay between the germline ends. Germline CDR1 and CDR2: SGHVS and FQNEAQ. CDR3 in DNA: TGTGCCAGCAGCGCTCGGTTAGGACAGAAGCTTGAAGCTTTCTTT. Translation: CASSARLGQKLEAFF. The full variable domain, rest sourced from reference TRBV7-8 and TRBJ1-1, is GAGVSQSPRYKVAKRGQDVALRCDPISGHVSLFWYQQALGQGPEFLTYFQNEAQLDKSGLPSDRFFAERPEGSVSTLKIQRTQQEDSAVYLCASSARLGQKLEAFFGQGTRLTVV.

The genes are TRBV12-2 and TRBJ2-3; whether TRBD1, the table's D call, matches the DNA was not checked. TRBV12-2 is flagged as a pseudogene. This CDR3 is 17 amino acids long. For the CDR3, the DNA is TGTGCAAGTCGCTTAGTTCTCCCGGGACAGGGAGGAGATACGCAGTATTTT. Translating it yields CASRLVLPGQGGDTQYF.

The rearrangement uses TRBV19 and TRBJ1-2, with 7 nucleotides matching TRBD1. The V gene end was trimmed by 5 bases and the J gene end by 8 bases; junction bases not matched to a gene: 14. Per germline, CDR1 LNHDA and CDR2 SQIVND (reference sequence). The CDR3 is 15 amino acids. The CDR3 here is CASSVPGDRVTGYTF. The DNA of the CDR3 is TGTGCCAGTAGTGTGCCCGGCGACAGGGTTACAGGCTACACCTTC.

The CDR3 sequence is CASSPRQVKGSNQPQHF. CDR3 in DNA: TGTGCCAGCTCACCCCGACAGGTCAAGGGTAGCAATCAGCCCCAGCATTTT. The J gene is TRBJ1-5, the V gene TRBV18, with a possible D match to TRBD1 (6 bases). The CDR3 sequence is 17 residues long. The ends were cut back, 3 bases at V and 0 bases at J, with 15 bases in the middle. The germline CDR1 and CDR2 sequences are KGHSH and LQKENI.

V usage is TRBV7-8 and J usage is TRBJ1-5; tentative D call: TRBD1 (5 bases). This CDR3 has 16 amino acids. CDR1 and CDR2 (germline): SGHVS, FQNEAQ. V was trimmed by 4 bases and J by 8 bases, leaving 21 bases between them. The CDR3 sequence: CASSSIGAGRMEPQHF. The CDR3 coding sequence is TGTGCCAGCAGCTCCATAGGGGCAGGGAGGATGGAGCCCCAGCATTTT.

This clone has just a few counts. Here the CDR3 DNA reads TGTGCCAGCAGCTTGAGTGCGGGCCCGAGCTATGGCTACACCTTC. Encoded protein: CASSLSAGPSYGYTF. This chain connects TRBV5-6 to TRBJ1-2; no clear D. Trimming took off 1 base at V and 4 bases at J, with 14 bases between the two ends. The CDR3 has 15 amino acids. Germline CDR1 SGHDT, CDR2 YYEEEE.

The chain employs TRBV10-3 and TRBJ2-5; 9 bases align to TRBD1. This CDR3 is built from 17 residues. J lost 0 bases, V lost 4 bases, and 9 bases had no gene match. Germline V gives CDR1 ENHRY, CDR2 SYGVKD. CDR3 loop: CAISAYPGQGNQETQYF. As DNA, the CDR3 is TGTGCCATCAGTGCATACCCGGGACAGGGTAACCAAGAGACCCAGTACTTC.

Notes on this clone: Different DNA sequences within this sample yield the same CDR3. This chain connects TRBV28 to TRBJ2-7; D not resolved. CDR3 length: 13 amino acids. V gave up 2 bases and J gave up 3 bases, with 8 bases separating them. Germline-derived CDR1 and CDR2 are MDHEN and SYDVKM. The CDR3 nucleotides read TGTGCCAGCAGTTTAGGGCAGAACTACGAGCAGTACTTC. Amino acid sequence: CASSLGQNYEQYF.

The chain links TRBV5-1 to TRBJ1-5, with a weak D call TRBD1 (6 bases). Trimming left V 4 bases short and J 6 bases short, with 20 bases between. CDR1 is SGHRS, CDR2 YFSETQ, per germline. This CDR3 contains 16 residues. This chain's CDR3 is CASSPMEQGQGQPQHF. The DNA of the CDR3 is TGCGCCAGCAGCCCAATGGAACAGGGTCAGGGTCAGCCCCAGCATTTT.

This clone was seen a handful of times. This sequence joins TRBV25-1 and TRBJ1-1; unclear D gene. The V and J ends lost 7 bases and 6 bases respectively, with 18 bases between them. The CDR3 consists of 14 residues. The germline V gene encodes CDR1 MGHDK and CDR2 SYGVNS. The CDR3 protein is CASKYVDSASEAFF. CDR3 DNA sequence: TGTGCCAGCAAGTACGTCGATAGCGCGTCTGAAGCTTTCTTT. Using reference TRBV25-1 and TRBJ1-1 for the parts outside the CDR3, the full variable domain is EADIYQTPRYLVIGTGKKITLECSQTMGHDKMYWYQQDPGMELHLIHYSYGVNSTEKGDLSSESTVSRIRTEHFPLTLESARPSHTSQYLCASKYVDSASEAFFGQGTRLTVV.

V and J are TRBV5-4 and TRBJ1-1, with TRBD1 as a possible D gene (5 bases). This CDR3 has 16 amino acids. Germline values: CDR1 SGHNT, CDR2 YYREEE (reference sequence). V was cut by 0 bases and J by 1 base, with 13 bases left in between. In nucleotides, the CDR3 is TGTGCCAGCAGCTTGGCCCGGGGGGTGAGGAACACTGAAGCTTTCTTT. It encodes CASSLARGVRNTEAFF.

The V call is TRBV10-3, the J call TRBJ2-7; 7 nucleotides line up with TRBD1. Trimming cost V 6 bases and J 2 bases; bases outside gene matches: 7. Germline CDR1 is ENHRY and CDR2 is SYGVKD. This CDR3 spans 14 amino acids. The chain's CDR3 is CAIRGTDKTYEQYF. The CDR3 DNA sequence: TGTGCCATCAGGGGGACAGACAAAACCTACGAGCAGTACTTC.

V gene TRBV9 combines with J gene TRBJ2-5, with 8 bases lining up with TRBD1. The J call is in doubt because the DNA end fits TRBJ2-7 better. Germline CDR1 SGDLS, CDR2 YYNGEE. The CDR3 extends over 15 amino acids. CDR3 coding DNA: TGTGCCAGCAGCCCAGGACAGGGTTTCTCCTACGAGCAGTACTTC. Its translation is CASSPGQGFSYEQYF.

CDR3 in amino acids: CAWSAGSPLHF. The CDR3 DNA reads as TGTGCCTGGAGTGCCGGTTCACCCCTCCACTTT. The chain combines TRBV30 with TRBJ1-6; D not resolved. Germline CDR1 is GTSNPN and CDR2 is SVGIG (reference sequence). V was trimmed by 1 base and J by 9 bases, leaving 4 bases between them. This CDR3 has 11 amino acids.

The genes are TRBV6-6 and TRBJ2-7; the match to TRBD2 covers 7 bases. The CDR3 contains 16 residues. Germline assignment: CDR1 MNHNY and CDR2 SVGAGI (reference sequence). The J segment lost 2 bases and the V segment lost 5 bases, leaving 12 bases of the junction unmatched. DNA of the CDR3: TGTGCCAGCAGTGCCCCCCCGGGGGGTACCGCCTACGAGCAGTACTTC. This translates into CASSAPPGGTAYEQYF.

The chain carries TRBV10-3 and TRBJ2-5, with 11 bases lining up with TRBD2. This CDR3 comprises 17 residues. The V and J ends lost 0 bases and 5 bases, in that order; junction bases with no gene match: 8. Germline V gives CDR1 ENHRY, CDR2 SYGVKD. The DNA of the CDR3 is TGTGCCATCAGTGAGTCAACTAGCGGGAGCGTCGGGGAGACCCAGTACTTC. It translates to CAISESTSGSVGETQYF.

V and J are TRBV29-1 and TRBJ2-7; tentatively, D is TRBD2 (5 bases). The CDR3 covers 14 residues. Germline V CDR1 and CDR2: SQVTM, ANQGSEA. V shed 4 bases and J shed 4 bases, with 17 bases lying between them. CDR3 loop: CSVGDQAAAYEQYF. CDR3 bases: TGCAGCGTTGGCGACCAAGCGGCGGCATACGAGCAGTACTTC.

The V gene is TRBV28, the J gene TRBJ1-3; D is unclear. Germline V gives CDR1 MDHEN, CDR2 SYDVKM. CDR3 size: 14 residues. V lost 5 bases and J lost 0, with 8 bases in between. CDR3 nucleotides: TGTGCCAGCAGTCAGGTGGGCTCTGGAAACACCATATATTTT. Translating it yields CASSQVGSGNTIYF. The full variable domain, completed using reference TRBV28 and TRBJ1-3, is DVKVTQSSRYLVKRTGEKVFLECVQDMDHENMFWYRQDPGLGLRLIYFSYDVKMKEKGDIPEGYSVSREKKERFSLILESASTNQTSMYLCASSQVGSGNTIYFGEGSWLTVV.

This clone has just a few counts. The rearrangement joins TRBV19 to TRBJ2-3; a weak D match, TRBD2 (5 bases). The CDR3 is 16 amino acids. The V end was cut by 7 bases, the J end by 2 bases, with 19 bases between. Germline V CDR1 and CDR2: LNHDA, SQIVND (reference sequence). The CDR3 DNA reads as TGTGCCAGTAACCCCGGCGACGGAGGTATCACAGATACGCAGTATTTT. As protein: CASNPGDGGITDTQYF.

The gene calls are TRBV7-2 and TRBJ2-3; maybe TRBD1 (6 bases). Germline-derived CDR1 and CDR2 are SGHTA and FQGNSA. V was shortened by 6 bases and J by 0 bases, with 16 bases between the two germline ends. The length of the CDR3 is 16 residues. In DNA, the CDR3 is TGTGCCAGCAGGAAACGGGCCGGGACAAGCACAGATACGCAGTATTTT. Its protein product is CASRKRAGTSTDTQYF. The variable domain in full, completed from reference TRBV7-2 and TRBJ2-3, reads GAGVSQSPSNKVTEKGKDVELRCDPISGHTALYWYRQSLGQGLEFLIYFQGNSAPDKSGLPSDRFSAERTGGSVSTLTIQRTQQEDSAVYLCASRKRAGTSTDTQYFGPGTRLTVL.

The chain joins TRBV7-6 to TRBJ2-7; 9 bases are shared with TRBD1. V was pared by 7 bases and J by 5 bases, with 12 bases of the junction left unmatched. There are 15 residues in the CDR3. Germline V gene data show CDR1 as SGHVS and CDR2 as FNYEAQ. CDR3 loop: CASILGGTGPHEQYF. CDR3 coding DNA: TGTGCCAGCATCCTCGGCGGGACAGGGCCCCACGAGCAGTACTTC.

V and J are TRBV6-1 and TRBJ2-3; 11 bases are shared with TRBD2. CDR3 length: 17 residues. Germline V CDR1 and CDR2: MNHNS, SASEGT. The J segment lost 6 bases and the V segment lost 4 bases, leaving 12 bases of the junction unmatched. The CDR3 is CASSAISGGALTDTQYF. As DNA, the CDR3 is TGTGCCAGCAGTGCAATTAGCGGGGGGGCCTTAACGGATACGCAGTATTTT.

The V call is TRBV7-6, the J call TRBJ2-3; D might be TRBD2 (5 bases). The V gene's germline CDR1 is SGHVS and CDR2 FNYEAQ. The CDR3 length is 13 residues. Trimming removed 10 bases at V and 3 bases at J, with 14 bases between. CDR3 DNA: TGTGCCACCTCCTTCTCGGGAACAGATACGCAGTATTTT. It yields the protein CATSFSGTDTQYF.

The chain links TRBV5-1 to TRBJ1-3, with TRBD1 as a possible D gene (6 bases). The CDR3 extends over 15 amino acids. The ends were cut back, 3 bases at V and 0 bases at J, with 10 bases in the middle. Germline CDR1 and CDR2: SGHRS and YFSETQ. The CDR3: CASSSQGISGNTIYF. CDR3 sequence (DNA): TGCGCCAGCAGCTCTCAGGGGATCTCTGGAAACACCATATATTTT.

Only one count was recorded for this clone. The chain couples TRBV28 to TRBJ2-7; 9 nucleotides match TRBD1. V trimming: 5 bases; J trimming: 3 bases; junction bases outside the gene matches: 2. The germline V gene has CDR1 MDHEN and CDR2 SYDVKM. This CDR3 comprises 13 residues. This CDR3 is CASSPDRGYEQYF. DNA for the CDR3: TGTGCCAGCAGTCCGGACAGGGGCTACGAGCAGTACTTC. Based on the CDR3 plus reference TRBV28 and TRBJ2-7, the full variable domain is DVKVTQSSRYLVKRTGEKVFLECVQDMDHENMFWYRQDPGLGLRLIYFSYDVKMKEKGDIPEGYSVSREKKERFSLILESASTNQTSMYLCASSPDRGYEQYFGPGTRLTVT.

The rearrangement uses TRBV9 and TRBJ1-3, with D uncertain. CDR1 and CDR2 from the germline V gene are SGDLS and YYNGEE. V gave up 4 bases and J gave up 0 bases, with 11 bases separating them. This CDR3 is built from 15 residues. CDR3 protein: CASSSRPFSGNTIYF. CDR3 nucleotides: TGTGCCAGCAGCTCCCGTCCCTTCTCTGGAAACACCATATATTTT.

This clone was observed a single time. This chain connects TRBV18 to TRBJ1-1; weak D call: TRBD1 (6 bases). Per germline, CDR1 KGHSH and CDR2 LQKENI. The CDR3 is 14 residues long. V lost 5 bases and J 5 bases, leaving 15 bases between the germline ends. The CDR3 loop reads CASSGDRRVTEAFF. The CDR3 DNA reads as TGTGCCAGCTCAGGAGACAGGCGAGTTACTGAAGCTTTCTTT. Filled out from reference TRBV18 and TRBJ1-1, the complete variable domain reads NAGVMQNPRHLVRRRGQEARLRCSPMKGHSHVYWYRQLPEEGLKFMVYLQKENIIDESGMPKERFSAEFPKEGPSILRIQQVVRGDSAAYFCASSGDRRVTEAFFGQGTRLTVV.